This entry lists 20 T cell receptor beta chains sequenced from one sample in a study of cytomegalovirus exposure and HLA in healthy donors. Amplification used 60 Vbeta primers and 13 Jbeta primers. Assay: immunoSEQ multiplex PCR; the TCRdb copy retains only in-frame clones and omits some. The table has 150,000 or so clones, roughly 79% seen once. The sequenced sample consisted of PBMCs. These receptors came from a man aged 50 or older in good health and CMV-seropositive.

The J gene is TRBJ1-6, the V gene TRBV9; possible D gene TRBD1, 5 bases. Per the germline V gene, CDR1 is SGDLS and CDR2 is YYNGEE. The CDR3 runs to 16 residues. Trimming stripped 0 bases from V and 7 bases from J, with 14 bases between. For the CDR3, the DNA is TGTGCCAGCAGCGTAGACCGGGGGGGTGACAATTCACCCCTCCACTTT. This gives the protein CASSVDRGGDNSPLHF.

The genes are TRBV7-8 and TRBJ2-2, with D possibly being TRBD2 (6 bases). Trimming took 2 bases from V and 2 from J, leaving 12 bases between them. Germline-derived CDR1 and CDR2 are SGHVS and FQNEAQ. CDR3 size: 16 residues. The CDR3 bases are TGTGCCAGCAGCTTAATAAGGAGGGAAAACACCGGGGAGCTGTTTTTT. The encoded protein is CASSLIRRENTGELFF.

J is TRBJ2-1 and V is TRBV27; 10 bases are a match to TRBD1. V lost 6 bases to trimming and J lost 8 bases; unmatched junction nucleotides: 7. This CDR3 region has 14 residues. CDR1 and CDR2 from the germline V gene are MNHEY and SMNVEV (reference sequence). Written as DNA, the CDR3 is TGTGCCAGCAGATCCCGGGACAGGGGTTATGAGCAGTTCTTC. Translation gives CASRSRDRGYEQFF.

The rearrangement links TRBV2 to TRBJ2-2; 7 nucleotides align to TRBD1. This CDR3 region has 13 residues. The J segment lost 4 bases and the V segment lost 6 bases, leaving 2 bases of the junction unmatched. Germline lookup yields CDR1 SNHLY and CDR2 FYNNEI. This CDR3 reads CASRTGTTGELFF. CDR3 nucleotides: TGTGCCAGCAGGACAGGGACCACCGGGGAGCTGTTTTTT.

The table lists this clone with a few counts. The chain joins TRBV6-6 to TRBJ1-5, with unresolved D. The CDR3 loop spans 16 amino acids. Trimming stripped 6 bases from V and 1 base from J, with 16 bases between. Germline V lookup: CDR1 MNHNY, CDR2 SVGAGI (reference sequence). The CDR3 DNA reads TGTGCCAGCAGGCATGAGAGAGAGCGGAGCAATCAGCCCCAGCATTTT. Protein: CASRHERERSNQPQHF.

In its sample, this clone was seen a few times. The chain employs TRBV5-8 and TRBJ1-5; 9 bases line up with TRBD1. This CDR3 comprises 13 residues. V shed 1 base, J shed 7 bases, and the junction held 0 bases outside the gene matches. Germline lookup yields CDR1 SGHTS and CDR2 YDEGEE. CDR3 protein: CASSLTGGQPQHF. Written as DNA, the CDR3 is TGTGCCAGCAGCTTGACAGGGGGCCAGCCCCAGCATTTT.

This rearrangement joins TRBV27 to TRBJ1-2, with 8 bases matching TRBD1. CDR3 length: 12 amino acids. The J segment lost 5 bases and the V segment lost 6 bases, leaving 2 bases of the junction unmatched. Germline CDR1 and CDR2: MNHEY and SMNVEV (reference sequence). Written as DNA, the CDR3 is TGTGCCAGCAGAGGACAGGGATATGGCTACACCTTC. Its translation is CASRGQGYGYTF.

The V gene is TRBV6-6, the J gene TRBJ2-1; D remains ambiguous. V gave up 2 bases and J gave up 6 bases, with 5 bases separating them. Germline CDR1 MNHNY, CDR2 SVGAGI (reference sequence). This CDR3 has 12 amino acids. The CDR3: CASSYPRNEQFF. In DNA, the CDR3 is TGTGCCAGCAGTTACCCTCGCAATGAGCAGTTCTTC.

This chain connects TRBV29-1 to TRBJ1-1; D perhaps matches TRBD1 (6 bases). The CDR3 length is 14 residues. Germline lookup yields CDR1 SQVTM and CDR2 ANQGSEA. The CDR3 here is CSVRGRGLNTEAFF. The CDR3 bases are TGCAGTGTAAGGGGAAGGGGGTTGAACACTGAAGCTTTCTTT.

V gene TRBV15 combines with J gene TRBJ1-4, with D tentatively TRBD1 (6 bases). The CDR3 has 15 residues. Trimming pared 2 bases from V and 5 bases from J, leaving 12 bases between. Germline assignment: CDR1 LNHNV and CDR2 YYDKDF (reference sequence). The CDR3 DNA reads as TGTGCCACCAGCAGATTGGGAACAGGGAATGAAAAACTGTTTTTT. It translates to CATSRLGTGNEKLFF.

The chain couples TRBV19 to TRBJ1-1; 7 nucleotides line up with TRBD1. V was clipped by 9 bases and J by 3 bases; unmatched bases: 4. The CDR3 contains 12 residues. The germline CDR1 and CDR2 sequences are LNHDA and SQIVND (reference sequence). CDR3 amino acids: CARWTGHTEAFF. The DNA of the CDR3 is TGTGCCAGGTGGACAGGCCACACTGAAGCTTTCTTT. Full variable domain (missing parts from reference TRBV19 and TRBJ1-1): DGGITQSPKYLFRKEGQNVTLSCEQNLNHDAMYWYRQDPGQGLRLIYYSQIVNDFQKGDIAEGYSVSREKKESFPLTVTSAQKNPTAFYLCARWTGHTEAFFGQGTRLTVV.

The gene calls are TRBV5-4 and TRBJ1-3; 7 bases match TRBD1. The CDR3 has 15 amino acids. V dropped 4 bases and J dropped 1; count of bases not matched to a gene: 5. Germline loops: CDR1 SGHNT, CDR2 YYREEE (reference sequence). This CDR3 reads CASSPGTASGNTIYF. The CDR3 DNA follows: TGTGCCAGCAGCCCCGGGACAGCATCTGGAAACACCATATATTTT.

The chain links TRBV4-1 to TRBJ2-6; perhaps TRBD2 as D (5 bases). The length of the CDR3 is 17 residues. The germline V gene has CDR1 MGHRA and CDR2 YSYEKL. V dropped 1 base and J dropped 0 bases, with 10 bases sitting between them. Here the CDR3 reads CASSQGGWGSGANVLTF. As DNA, the CDR3 is TGCGCCAGCAGCCAAGGCGGGTGGGGCTCTGGGGCCAACGTCCTGACTTTC.

This chain connects TRBV28 to TRBJ2-3; 9 nucleotides line up with TRBD2. V trimming: 7 bases; J trimming: 2 bases; junction bases outside the gene matches: 4. The CDR3 length is 14 residues. Germline CDR1 is MDHEN and CDR2 is SYDVKM. The CDR3 DNA reads as TGTGCCAGCAACAAGGGACTAGCCACAGATACGCAGTATTTT. This gives the protein CASNKGLATDTQYF.

The rearrangement joins TRBV28 to TRBJ1-5; D is undetermined. CDR1 is MDHEN and CDR2 is SYDVKM in the germline V gene. Trimming took off 6 bases at V and 7 bases at J, with 13 bases between the two ends. This CDR3 region has 13 residues. Written as DNA, the CDR3 is TGTGCCAGCAGAACAGTAGACGGACAGCCCCAGCATTTT. This codes for CASRTVDGQPQHF.

The V gene is TRBV6-5, the J gene TRBJ1-1; D uncertain. CDR1 MNHEY and CDR2 SVGAGI come from the germline V gene. The CDR3 sequence is 15 residues long. Trimming took off 7 bases at V and 3 bases at J, with 18 bases between the two ends. CDR3: CASNLVASVDTEAFF. CDR3 sequence (DNA): TGTGCCAGCAACCTAGTTGCGAGTGTGGACACTGAAGCTTTCTTT.

The rearrangement joins TRBV5-4 to TRBJ1-1, with 7 positions matching TRBD1. The length of the CDR3 is 16 residues. Germline lookup yields CDR1 SGHNT and CDR2 YYREEE (reference sequence). V shed 0 bases, J shed 1 base, and the junction held 6 bases outside the gene matches. The CDR3 nucleotides read TGTGCCAGCAGCTTGGTTCCCACAGGGGCGAACACTGAAGCTTTCTTT. It codes for CASSLVPTGANTEAFF.

V is TRBV11-2 and J is TRBJ2-5; no definite D call. Matching the DNA end better, TRBJ2-7 makes the J call doubtful. This CDR3 has 12 residues. CDR1 and CDR2 (germline): SGHAT, FQNNGV. The CDR3 sequence is CASSSDNYEQYF. CDR3 DNA: TGTGCCAGCAGCTCGGATAACTACGAGCAGTACTTC.

This clone was counted once. The chain recombines TRBV7-9 with TRBJ2-7; 9 nucleotides agree with TRBD1. The V segment lost 4 bases and the J segment 4 bases; nucleotides outside the gene matches: 5. This CDR3 is 14 amino acids long. Germline values: CDR1 SEHNR, CDR2 FQNEAQ (reference sequence). The CDR3 sequence is CASSSGTGSYEQYF. CDR3 coding DNA: TGTGCCAGCAGCTCCGGGACAGGGTCTTACGAGCAGTACTTC.

A remark on this clone: At the DNA level, this CDR3 is encoded by other sequences in the same sample as well. The V and J genes are TRBV28 and TRBJ2-7; D is uncertain. The V end was cut by 5 bases, the J end by 3 bases, with 2 bases between. This CDR3 contains 10 residues. Germline CDR1 reads MDHEN; CDR2 reads SYDVKM. In DNA form, the CDR3 reads TGTGCCAGCAGTCACTACGAGCAGTACTTC. Translating it yields CASSHYEQYF. The full variable domain, with the rest looked up from reference TRBV28 and TRBJ2-7, is DVKVTQSSRYLVKRTGEKVFLECVQDMDHENMFWYRQDPGLGLRLIYFSYDVKMKEKGDIPEGYSVSREKKERFSLILESASTNQTSMYLCASSHYEQYFGPGTRLTVT.